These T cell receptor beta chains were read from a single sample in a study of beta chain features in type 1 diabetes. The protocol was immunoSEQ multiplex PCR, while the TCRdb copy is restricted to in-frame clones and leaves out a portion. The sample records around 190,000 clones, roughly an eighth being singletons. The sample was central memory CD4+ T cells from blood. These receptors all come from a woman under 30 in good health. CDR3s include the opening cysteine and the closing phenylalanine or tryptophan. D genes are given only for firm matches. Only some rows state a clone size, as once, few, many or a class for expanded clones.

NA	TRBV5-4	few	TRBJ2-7	TGTGCCAGCAGCCGGGGGGCCGAGCAGTACTTC	CASSRGAEQYF
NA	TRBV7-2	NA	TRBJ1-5	TGTGCCAGCAGCTTAGTTCGGGGAGCAAATCAGCCCCAGCATTTT	CASSLVRGANQPQHF
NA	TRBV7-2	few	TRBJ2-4	TGTGCCAGCAGCTTCGGGGAGAGAAACATTCAGTACTTC	CASSFGERNIQYF
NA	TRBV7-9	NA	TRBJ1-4	TGTGCCAGCAGCTTAGACGGGGGTGAAAAACTGTTTTTT	CASSLDGGEKLFF
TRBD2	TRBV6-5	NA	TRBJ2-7	TGTGCCAGCAGTTACTCGCGATTTGGGCGGGGGTACGAGCAGTACTTC	CASSYSRFGRGYEQYF
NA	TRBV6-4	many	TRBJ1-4	TGTGCCAGCAGTGACGACGGGGGAGTAAAACTGTTTTTT	CASSDDGGVKLFF
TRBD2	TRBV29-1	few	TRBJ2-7	TGCAGCGTTGAAGATCCCAGCGGGAGGTCTTACGAGCAGTACTTC	CSVEDPSGRSYEQYF
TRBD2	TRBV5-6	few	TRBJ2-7	TGTGCCAGCAGCTTTATGGCTAGCGGACCCTACGAGCAGTACTTC	CASSFMASGPYEQYF
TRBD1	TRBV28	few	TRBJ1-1	TGTGCCAGTCAGACAGGGGCCTTATTGAACACTGAAGCTTTCTTT	CASQTGALLNTEAFF
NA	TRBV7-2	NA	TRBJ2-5	TGTGCCAGCAGCCCCTTCGGGAGTTTGAGGACCCAGTACTTC	CASSPFGSLRTQYF
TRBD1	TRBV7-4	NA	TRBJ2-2	TGTGCCAGCAGCTTAATAGGTGGGACAGGAGAAGACACCGGGGAGCTGTTTTTT	CASSLIGGTGEDTGELFF
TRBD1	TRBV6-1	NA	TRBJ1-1	TGTGCCAGCAGTCGACCGGAATTACAGGGGCAAACTTTCTTT	CASSRPELQGQTFF
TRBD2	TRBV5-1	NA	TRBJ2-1	TGCGCCAGCAGCGAACATAGCGGGGGACGTTCCTACAATGAGCAGTTCTTC	CASSEHSGGRSYNEQFF
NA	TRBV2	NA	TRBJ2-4	TGTGCCAGCAGTGAAGAGAGGTTGGGAAACATTCAGTACTTC	CASSEERLGNIQYF
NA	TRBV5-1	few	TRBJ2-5	TGCGCCAGCAGCTTGGATCGGGGGGCGAAGACCCAGTACTTC	CASSLDRGAKTQYF
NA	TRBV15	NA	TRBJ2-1	TGTGCCACCAGCAGAAATGGACTGTCGGGCCAGGAGCAGTTCTTC	CATSRNGLSGQEQFF
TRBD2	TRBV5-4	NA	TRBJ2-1	TGTGCCAGCAGCGGGTGGACTAGCGGATCCTACAATGAGCAGTTCTTC	CASSGWTSGSYNEQFF
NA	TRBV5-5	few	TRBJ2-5	TGTGCCAGCAGCACGGCGGGGTCATTAGAGACCCAGTACTTC	CASSTAGSLETQYF
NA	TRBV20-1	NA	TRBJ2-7	TGCAGTGGTGGGAGCTCCTACGAGCAGTACTTC	CSGGSSYEQYF
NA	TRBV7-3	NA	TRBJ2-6	TGTGCCAGCAGCTCTAGGCGCGTCAGCTCTGGGGCCAACGTCCTGACTTTC	CASSSRRVSSGANVLTF
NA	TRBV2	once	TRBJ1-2	TGTGCCAGCAGCCTAGCTAACTATGGCTACACCTTC	CASSLANYGYTF
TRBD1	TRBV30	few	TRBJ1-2	TGTGCCTGGATAGGGACAGTCTTCCGCGATGGCTACACCTTC	CAWIGTVFRDGYTF
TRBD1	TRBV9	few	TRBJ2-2	TGTGCCAGCAGCGTAGTACCCCAGGGGGAGAACACCGGGGAGCTGTTTTTT	CASSVVPQGENTGELFF
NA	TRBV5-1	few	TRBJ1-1	TGCGCCAGCAGCTTGGGGGCCGGTGCGAACACTGAAGCTTTCTTT	CASSLGAGANTEAFF
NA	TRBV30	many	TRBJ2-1	TGTGCCTGGAGCGTTGACAGGTTATCCTACAATGAGCAGTTCTTC	CAWSVDRLSYNEQFF
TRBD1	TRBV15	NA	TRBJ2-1	TGTGCCACCAGGGTCGATTTGACAGGGGGCGAAGGTGAGCAGTTCTTC	CATRVDLTGGEGEQFF
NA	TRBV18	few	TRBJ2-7	TGTGCGTCAGGGAACTCCTACGAGCAGTACTTC	CASGNSYEQYF
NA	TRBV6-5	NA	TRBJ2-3	TGTGCCAGCAGTCCCAATGGGCGGGTCACAGATACGCAGTATTTT	CASSPNGRVTDTQYF
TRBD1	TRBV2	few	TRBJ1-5	TGTGCCAGCAGTCGGACAGGGCGGCAGCCCCAGCATTTT	CASSRTGRQPQHF
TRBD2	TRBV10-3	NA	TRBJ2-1	TGTGCCACCGGGGTTCTAGCGGGAGGCCGTAGCTCCTACAATGAGCAGTTCTTC	CATGVLAGGRSSYNEQFF
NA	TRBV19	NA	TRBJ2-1	TGTGCCAGTAGTCCCAATAGCGTTAGCTCCTACAATGAGCAGTTCTTC	CASSPNSVSSYNEQFF
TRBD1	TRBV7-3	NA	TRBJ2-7	TGTGCCAGCAGCCGACCCGGGACAGAAGCCTACGAGCAGTACTTC	CASSRPGTEAYEQYF
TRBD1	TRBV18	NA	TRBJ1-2	TGTGCCAGCTCGCGTCGTGACAGGGACTATGGCTACACCTTC	CASSRRDRDYGYTF
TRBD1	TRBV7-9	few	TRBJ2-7	TGTGCCAGCAGCTGGGGACAGGAGTCCTACGAGCAGTACTTC	CASSWGQESYEQYF
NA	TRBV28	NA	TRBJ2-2	TGTGCCAGCAGCCAGTTCTGGACCGGGGAGCTGTTTTTT	CASSQFWTGELFF
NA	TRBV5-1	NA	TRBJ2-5	TGCGCCAGCAGCTTCTCGAGGGGGGGGGAAGAGACCCAGTACTTC	CASSFSRGGEETQYF
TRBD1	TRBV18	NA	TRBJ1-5	TGTGCCAGCTCATTAGGGACAGGACTCAATCAGCCCCAGCATTTT	CASSLGTGLNQPQHF
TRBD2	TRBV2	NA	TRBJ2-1	TGTGCCAGCAGTGAATGGGCTAGCGGAGACAATGAGCAGTTCTTC	CASSEWASGDNEQFF
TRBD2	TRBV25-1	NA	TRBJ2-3	TGTGCCAGCAGTGAATACGCCGGACTAGCCCGCACAGATACGCAGTATTTT	CASSEYAGLARTDTQYF
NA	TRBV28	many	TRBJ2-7	TGTGCCAGCAACACCCCGGGGAGCTACGAGCAGTACTTC	CASNTPGSYEQYF
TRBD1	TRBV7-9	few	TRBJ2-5	TGTGCCAGCAGCTTGTCGGGACAGATTTGGGAGACCCAGTACTTC	CASSLSGQIWETQYF
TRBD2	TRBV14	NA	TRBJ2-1	TGTGCCAGCAGCCGGCCTTTAGCGGGCTCCTACAATGAGCAGTTCTTC	CASSRPLAGSYNEQFF
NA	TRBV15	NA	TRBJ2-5	TGTGCCACCAGCAGCTTCCAAGAGACCCAGTACTTC	CATSSFQETQYF
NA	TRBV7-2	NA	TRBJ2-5	TGTGCCAGCAGCTACGAGGGCAGGGGAGTGACCCAGTACTTC	CASSYEGRGVTQYF
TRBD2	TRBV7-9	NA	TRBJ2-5	TGTGCCAGCAGCCCCGGACTAGCGGGCCGGGGGACCCAGTACTTC	CASSPGLAGRGTQYF
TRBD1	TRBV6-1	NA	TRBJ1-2	TGTGCCAGCAGTGGGACAGGGGGCGCATATGGCTACACCTTC	CASSGTGGAYGYTF
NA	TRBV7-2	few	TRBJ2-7	TGTGCCAGCAGCGTCTCAGGGGTGTCGACATACGAGCAGTACTTC	CASSVSGVSTYEQYF
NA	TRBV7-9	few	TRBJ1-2	TGTGCCAGCAGCTTAAGGACTCATGGCTACACCTTC	CASSLRTHGYTF
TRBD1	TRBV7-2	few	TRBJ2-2	TGTGCCAGCAGCCTCGGACAGGGCCCCACCGGGGAGCTGTTTTTT	CASSLGQGPTGELFF
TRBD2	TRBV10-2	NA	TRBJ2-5	TGCGCCAGCAGTGAGACGAGCGGGAAGGAGACCCAGTACTTC	CASSETSGKETQYF
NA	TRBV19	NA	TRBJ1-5	TGTGCCAGTAGCCGTTCCTATAGCAATCAGCCCCAGCATTTT	CASSRSYSNQPQHF
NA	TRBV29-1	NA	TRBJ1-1	TGCAGCGTTGATATCGGGATTTGGGGTACTGAAGCTTTCTTT	CSVDIGIWGTEAFF